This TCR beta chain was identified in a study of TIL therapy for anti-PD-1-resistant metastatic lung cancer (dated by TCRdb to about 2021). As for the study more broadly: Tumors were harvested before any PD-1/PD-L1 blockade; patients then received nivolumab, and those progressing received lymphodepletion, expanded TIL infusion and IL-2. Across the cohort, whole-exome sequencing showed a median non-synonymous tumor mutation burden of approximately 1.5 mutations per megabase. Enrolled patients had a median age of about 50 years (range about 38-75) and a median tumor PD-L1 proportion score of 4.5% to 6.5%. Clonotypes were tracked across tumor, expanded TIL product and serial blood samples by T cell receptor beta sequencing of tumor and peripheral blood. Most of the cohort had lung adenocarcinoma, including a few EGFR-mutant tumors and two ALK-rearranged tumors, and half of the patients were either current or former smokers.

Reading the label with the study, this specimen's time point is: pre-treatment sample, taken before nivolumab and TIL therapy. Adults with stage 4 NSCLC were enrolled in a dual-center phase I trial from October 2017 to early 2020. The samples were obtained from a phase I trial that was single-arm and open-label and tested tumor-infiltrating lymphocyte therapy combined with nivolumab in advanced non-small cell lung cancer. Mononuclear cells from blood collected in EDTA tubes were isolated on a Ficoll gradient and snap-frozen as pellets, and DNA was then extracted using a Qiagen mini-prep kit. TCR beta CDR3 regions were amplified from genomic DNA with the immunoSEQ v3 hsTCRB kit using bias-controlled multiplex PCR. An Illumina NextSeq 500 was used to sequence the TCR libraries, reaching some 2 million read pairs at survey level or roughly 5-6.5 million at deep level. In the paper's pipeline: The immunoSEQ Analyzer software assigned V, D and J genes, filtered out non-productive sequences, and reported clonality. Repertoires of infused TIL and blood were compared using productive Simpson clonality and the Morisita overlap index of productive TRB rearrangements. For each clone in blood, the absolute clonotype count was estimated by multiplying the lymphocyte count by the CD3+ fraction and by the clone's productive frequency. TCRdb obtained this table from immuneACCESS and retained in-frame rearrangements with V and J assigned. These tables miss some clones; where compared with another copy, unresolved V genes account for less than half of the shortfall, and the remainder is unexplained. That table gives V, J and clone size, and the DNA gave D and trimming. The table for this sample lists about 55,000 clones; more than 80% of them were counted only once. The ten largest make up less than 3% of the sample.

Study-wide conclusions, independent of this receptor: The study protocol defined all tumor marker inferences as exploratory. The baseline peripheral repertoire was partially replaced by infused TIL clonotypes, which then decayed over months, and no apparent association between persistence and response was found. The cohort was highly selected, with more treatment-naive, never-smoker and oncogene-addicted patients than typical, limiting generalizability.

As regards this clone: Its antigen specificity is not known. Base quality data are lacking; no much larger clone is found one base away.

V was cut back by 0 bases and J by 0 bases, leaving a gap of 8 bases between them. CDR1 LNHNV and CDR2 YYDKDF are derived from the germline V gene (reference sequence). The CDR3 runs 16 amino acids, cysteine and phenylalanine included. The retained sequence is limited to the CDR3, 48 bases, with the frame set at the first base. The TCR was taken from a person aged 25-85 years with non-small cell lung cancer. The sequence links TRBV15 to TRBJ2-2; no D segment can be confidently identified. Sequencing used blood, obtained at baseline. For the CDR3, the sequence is CATSRDHNPNTGELFF. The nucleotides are TGTGCCACCAGCAGAGATCATAACCCGAACACCGGGGAGCTGTTTTTT.